This T cell receptor (beta chain) was sequenced during a study of T cell repertoires in cytomegalovirus infection. The sample holds many counts of this clonotype. The junction had 7 bases not matched to a gene; V was cut back by 6 bases and J by 4 bases. The CDR3 is made up of 16 amino acids. Germline CDR1 reads MDHEN; CDR2 reads SYDVKM. One entry per CDR3 protein results from TCRdb running MiXCR on the reads. There are about 210,000 distinct CDR3 sequences in the sample; around 6.6% occur only once, and 5.5% to 8% lies in the top ten. The sample taken for sequencing was PBMCs. V is TRBV28 and J is TRBJ2-1, with 12 bases lining up with TRBD2. The source of this sequence is a human donor in good health (CMV status not recorded). Some clones in this sample may be carry-over from other donors' samples. CDR3 sequence reads: CASRDSSGGAYNEQFF. The CDR3 DNA follows: TGTGCCAGCAGGGACTCTAGCGGGGGGGCTTACAATGAGCAGTTCTTC.